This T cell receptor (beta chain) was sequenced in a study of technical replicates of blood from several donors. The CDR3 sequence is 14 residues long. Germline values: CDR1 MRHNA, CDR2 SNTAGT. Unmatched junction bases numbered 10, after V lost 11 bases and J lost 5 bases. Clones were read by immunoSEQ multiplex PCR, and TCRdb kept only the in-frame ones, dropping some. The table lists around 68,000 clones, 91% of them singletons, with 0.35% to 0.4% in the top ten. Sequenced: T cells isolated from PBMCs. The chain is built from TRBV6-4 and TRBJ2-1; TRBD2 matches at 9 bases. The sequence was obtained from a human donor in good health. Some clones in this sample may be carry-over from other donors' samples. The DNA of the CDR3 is TGTGCCTCCTCCTCTAGCGGGGACCACAATGAGCAGTTCTTC. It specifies CASSSSGDHNEQFF.